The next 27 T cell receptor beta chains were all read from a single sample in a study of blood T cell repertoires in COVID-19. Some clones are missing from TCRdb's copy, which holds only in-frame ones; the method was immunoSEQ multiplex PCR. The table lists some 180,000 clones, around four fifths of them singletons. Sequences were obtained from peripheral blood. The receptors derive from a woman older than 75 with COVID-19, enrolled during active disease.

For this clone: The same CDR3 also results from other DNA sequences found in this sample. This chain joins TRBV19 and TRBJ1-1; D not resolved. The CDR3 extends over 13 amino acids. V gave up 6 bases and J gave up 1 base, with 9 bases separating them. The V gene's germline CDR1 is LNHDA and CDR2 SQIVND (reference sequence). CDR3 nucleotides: TGTGCCAGTAGCACACAAGAGAACACTGAAGCTTTCTTT. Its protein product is CASSTQENTEAFF. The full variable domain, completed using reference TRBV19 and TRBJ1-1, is DGGITQSPKYLFRKEGQNVTLSCEQNLNHDAMYWYRQDPGQGLRLIYYSQIVNDFQKGDIAEGYSVSREKKESFPLTVTSAQKNPTAFYLCASSTQENTEAFFGQGTRLTVV.

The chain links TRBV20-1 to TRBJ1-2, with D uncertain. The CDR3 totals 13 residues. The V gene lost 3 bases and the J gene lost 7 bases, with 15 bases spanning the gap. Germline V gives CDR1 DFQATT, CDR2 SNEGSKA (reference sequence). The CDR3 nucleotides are TGCAGTGCTAGTGGCGGGAATATATTTGGCTACACCTTC. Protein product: CSASGGNIFGYTF.

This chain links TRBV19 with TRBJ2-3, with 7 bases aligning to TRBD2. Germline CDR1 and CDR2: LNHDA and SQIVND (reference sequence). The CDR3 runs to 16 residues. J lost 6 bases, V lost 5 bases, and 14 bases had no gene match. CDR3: CASSPRGGTGRDTQYF. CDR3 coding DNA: TGTGCCAGTAGTCCTAGGGGAGGGACCGGCAGGGATACGCAGTATTTT.

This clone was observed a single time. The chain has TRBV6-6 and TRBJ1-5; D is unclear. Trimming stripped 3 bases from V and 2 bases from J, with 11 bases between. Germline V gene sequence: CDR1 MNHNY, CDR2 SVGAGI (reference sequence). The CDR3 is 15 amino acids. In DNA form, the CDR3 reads TGTGCCAGCAGTTATAGGCGCGGGGGCAATCAGCCCCAGCATTTT. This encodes CASSYRRGGNQPQHF.

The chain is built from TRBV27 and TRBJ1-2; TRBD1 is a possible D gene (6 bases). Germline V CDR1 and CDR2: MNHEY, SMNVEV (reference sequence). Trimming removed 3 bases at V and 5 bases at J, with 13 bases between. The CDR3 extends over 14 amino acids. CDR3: CASSLAGARYGYTF. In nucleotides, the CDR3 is TGTGCCAGCAGTTTGGCAGGGGCAAGGTATGGCTACACCTTC.

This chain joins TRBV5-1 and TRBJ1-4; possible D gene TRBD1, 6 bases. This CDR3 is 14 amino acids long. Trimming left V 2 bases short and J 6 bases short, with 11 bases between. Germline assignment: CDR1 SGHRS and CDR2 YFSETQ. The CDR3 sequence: CASSLQGLDEKLFF. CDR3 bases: TGCGCCAGCAGCTTACAGGGCTTGGATGAAAAACTGTTTTTT.

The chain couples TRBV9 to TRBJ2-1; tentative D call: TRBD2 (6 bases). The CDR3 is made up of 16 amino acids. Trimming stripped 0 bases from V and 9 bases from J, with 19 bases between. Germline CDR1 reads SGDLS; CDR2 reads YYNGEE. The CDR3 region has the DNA TGTGCCAGCAGCGTAGGGGGGGATTTCGGTTTTAGTGAGCAGTTCTTC. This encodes CASSVGGDFGFSEQFF.

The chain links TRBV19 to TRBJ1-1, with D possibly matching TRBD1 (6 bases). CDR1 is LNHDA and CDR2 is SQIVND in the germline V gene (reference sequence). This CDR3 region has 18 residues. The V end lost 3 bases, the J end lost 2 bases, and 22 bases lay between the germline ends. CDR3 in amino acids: CASSIGRTGRRINTEAFF. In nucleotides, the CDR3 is TGTGCCAGTAGTATCGGCCGCACAGGGCGTCGGATTAACACTGAAGCTTTCTTT.

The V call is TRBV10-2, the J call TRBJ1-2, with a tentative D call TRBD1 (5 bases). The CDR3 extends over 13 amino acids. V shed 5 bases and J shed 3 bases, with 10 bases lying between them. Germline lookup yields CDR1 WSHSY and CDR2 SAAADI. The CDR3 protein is CASSQPGDYGYTF. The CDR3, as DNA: TGCGCCAGCAGTCAGCCGGGGGACTATGGCTACACCTTC.

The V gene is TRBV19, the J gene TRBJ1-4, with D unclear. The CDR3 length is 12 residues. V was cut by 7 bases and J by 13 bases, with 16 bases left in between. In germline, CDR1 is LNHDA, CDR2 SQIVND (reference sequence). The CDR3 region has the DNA TGTGCCAGTAAATCCCCCTGGTTCGGACTGTTTTTT. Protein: CASKSPWFGLFF.

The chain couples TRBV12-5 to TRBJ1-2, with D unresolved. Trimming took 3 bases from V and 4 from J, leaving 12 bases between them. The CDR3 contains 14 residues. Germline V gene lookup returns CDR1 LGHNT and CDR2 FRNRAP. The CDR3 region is CASGLSPEVYGYTF. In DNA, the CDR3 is TGTGCTAGTGGTTTAAGCCCGGAGGTCTATGGCTACACCTTC.

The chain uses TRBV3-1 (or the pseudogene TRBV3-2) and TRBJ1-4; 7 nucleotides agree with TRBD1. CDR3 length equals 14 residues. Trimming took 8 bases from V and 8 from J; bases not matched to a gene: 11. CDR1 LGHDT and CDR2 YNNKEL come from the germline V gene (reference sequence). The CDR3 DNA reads TGTGCCAGCGGCGGGACAGCCCAGGCGGAAAAACTGTTTTTT. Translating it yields CASGGTAQAEKLFF.

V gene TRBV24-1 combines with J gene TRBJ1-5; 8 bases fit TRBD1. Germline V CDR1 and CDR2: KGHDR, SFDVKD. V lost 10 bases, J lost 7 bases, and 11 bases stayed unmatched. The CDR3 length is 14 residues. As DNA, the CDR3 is TGTGCCACGGGGATGGGGACAGGTGGGCAGCCCCAGCATTTT. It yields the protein CATGMGTGGQPQHF.

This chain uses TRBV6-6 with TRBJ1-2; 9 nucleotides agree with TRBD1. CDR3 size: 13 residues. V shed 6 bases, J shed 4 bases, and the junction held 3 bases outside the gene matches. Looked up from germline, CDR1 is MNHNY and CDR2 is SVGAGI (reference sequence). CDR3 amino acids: CASSGQGPYGYTF. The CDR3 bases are TGTGCCAGCAGCGGACAGGGGCCCTATGGCTACACCTTC.

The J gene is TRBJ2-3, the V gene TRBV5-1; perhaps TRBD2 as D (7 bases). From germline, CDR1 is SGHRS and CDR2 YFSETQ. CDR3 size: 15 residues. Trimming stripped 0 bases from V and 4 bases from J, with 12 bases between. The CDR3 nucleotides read TGCGCCAGCAGCTTGGACCGGGGGGCAGCAGATACGCAGTATTTT. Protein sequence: CASSLDRGAADTQYF.

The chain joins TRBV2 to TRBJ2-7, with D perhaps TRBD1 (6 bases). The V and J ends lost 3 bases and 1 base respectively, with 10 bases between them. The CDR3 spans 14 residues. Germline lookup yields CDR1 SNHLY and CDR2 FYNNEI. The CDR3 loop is CASSDDRLSYEQYF. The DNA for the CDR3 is TGTGCCAGCAGTGACGACAGGCTATCCTACGAGCAGTACTTC. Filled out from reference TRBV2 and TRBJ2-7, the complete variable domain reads EPEVTQTPSHQVTQMGQEVILRCVPISNHLYFYWYRQILGQKVEFLVSFYNNEISEKSEIFDDQFSVERPDGSNFTLKIRSTKLEDSAMYFCASSDDRLSYEQYFGPGTRLTVT.

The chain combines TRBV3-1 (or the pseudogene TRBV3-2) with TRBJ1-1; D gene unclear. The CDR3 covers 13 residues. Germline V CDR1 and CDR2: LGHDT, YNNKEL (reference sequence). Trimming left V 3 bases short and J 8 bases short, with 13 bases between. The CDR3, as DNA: TGTGCCAGCAGCCATCAAGCTCCGGGGGAAGCTTTCTTT. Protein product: CASSHQAPGEAFF.

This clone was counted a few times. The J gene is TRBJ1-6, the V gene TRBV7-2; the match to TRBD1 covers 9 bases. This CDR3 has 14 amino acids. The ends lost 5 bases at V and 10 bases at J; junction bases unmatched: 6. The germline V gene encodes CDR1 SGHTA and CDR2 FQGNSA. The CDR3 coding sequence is TGTGCCAGCAGCGCGGACAGGGGATGGTCACCCCTCCACTTT. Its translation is CASSADRGWSPLHF. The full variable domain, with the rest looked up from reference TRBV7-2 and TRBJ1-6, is GAGVSQSPSNKVTEKGKDVELRCDPISGHTALYWYRQSLGQGLEFLIYFQGNSAPDKSGLPSDRFSAERTGGSVSTLTIQRTQQEDSAVYLCASSADRGWSPLHFGNGTRLTVT.

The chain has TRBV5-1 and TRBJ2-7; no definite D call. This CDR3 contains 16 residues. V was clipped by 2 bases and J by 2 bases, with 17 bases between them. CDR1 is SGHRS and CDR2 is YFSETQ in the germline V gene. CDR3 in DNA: TGCGCCAGCAGCTTCGGTGGTGGCGGCACGACCTACGAGCAGTACTTC. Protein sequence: CASSFGGGGTTYEQYF.

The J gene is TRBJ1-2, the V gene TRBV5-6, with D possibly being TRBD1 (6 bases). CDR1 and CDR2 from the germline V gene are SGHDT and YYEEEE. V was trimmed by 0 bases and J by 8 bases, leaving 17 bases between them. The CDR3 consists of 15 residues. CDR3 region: CASSLAQGPIGGYTF. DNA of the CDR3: TGTGCCAGCAGCTTGGCACAGGGACCCATTGGGGGCTACACCTTC.

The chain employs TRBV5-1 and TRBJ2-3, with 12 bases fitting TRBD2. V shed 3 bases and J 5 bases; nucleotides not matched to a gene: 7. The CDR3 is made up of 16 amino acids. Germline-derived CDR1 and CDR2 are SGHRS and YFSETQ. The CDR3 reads CASSSGLAGLGDTQYF. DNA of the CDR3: TGCGCCAGCAGCTCAGGACTAGCGGGGCTCGGAGATACGCAGTATTTT.

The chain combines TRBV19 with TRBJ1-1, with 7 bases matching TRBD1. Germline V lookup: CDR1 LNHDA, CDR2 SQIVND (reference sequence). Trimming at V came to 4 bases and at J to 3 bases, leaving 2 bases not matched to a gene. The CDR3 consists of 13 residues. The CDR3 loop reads CASSNDRDTEAFF. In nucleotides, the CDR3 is TGTGCCAGTAGTAACGACAGGGACACTGAAGCTTTCTTT.

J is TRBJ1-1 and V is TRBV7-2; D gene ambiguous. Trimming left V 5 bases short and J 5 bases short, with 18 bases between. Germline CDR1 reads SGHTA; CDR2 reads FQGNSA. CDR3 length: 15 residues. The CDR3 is CASSPPGIRRTEAFF. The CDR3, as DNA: TGTGCCAGCAGCCCGCCGGGCATACGGAGGACTGAAGCTTTCTTT.

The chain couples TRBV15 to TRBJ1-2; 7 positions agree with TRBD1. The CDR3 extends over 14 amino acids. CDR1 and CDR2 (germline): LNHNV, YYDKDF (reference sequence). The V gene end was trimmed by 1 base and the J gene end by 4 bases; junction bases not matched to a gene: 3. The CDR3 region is CATSRGGDSYGYTF. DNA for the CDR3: TGTGCCACCAGCAGAGGGGGGGACAGCTATGGCTACACCTTC.

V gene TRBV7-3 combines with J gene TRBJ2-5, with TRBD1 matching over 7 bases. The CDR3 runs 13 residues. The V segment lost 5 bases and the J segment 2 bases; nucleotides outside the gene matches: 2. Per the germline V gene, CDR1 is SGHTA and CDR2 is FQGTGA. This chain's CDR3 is CASSRDRQETQYF. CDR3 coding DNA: TGTGCCAGCAGCAGGGACAGACAAGAGACCCAGTACTTC.

The CDR3 sequence: CASSLRTGEGYTF. DNA for the CDR3: TGTGCCAGCAGCCTCCGGACAGGCGAGGGCTACACCTTC. The V call is TRBV27, the J call TRBJ1-2; TRBD1 aligns across 7 bases. CDR1 and CDR2 from the germline V gene are MNHEY and SMNVEV (reference sequence). This CDR3 contains 13 residues. With 6 bases clipped from V and 8 bases from J, the junction kept 9 bases outside the gene matches.

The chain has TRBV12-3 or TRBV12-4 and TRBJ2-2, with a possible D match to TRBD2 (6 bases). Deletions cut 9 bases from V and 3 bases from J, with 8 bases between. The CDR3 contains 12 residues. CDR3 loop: CASTGDTGELFF. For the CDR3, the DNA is TGTGCCAGTACGGGGGACACCGGGGAGCTGTTTTTT.